Detailed here is one T cell receptor beta chain. Time point described: after trial treatment. Treatment of the sample: LDRT plus nivolumab, ipilimumab, low-dose cyclophosphamide and aspirin (RACIN trial). Administered to the donors were nivolumab, ipilimumab, aspirin, low-dose cyclophosphamide and low-dose radiotherapy. The CDR3 extends over 17 amino acids. The germline gives CDR1 SGHVS, CDR2 FQNEAQ. The V and J ends lost 0 bases and 3 bases, in that order; junction bases with no gene match: 7. The record originates from a study of low-dose radiotherapy and immunotherapy resistance in tumors. On the study more broadly: Every two weeks, one day ahead of radiation and immunotherapy, cyclophosphamide 200 mg/m2 was given (intravenously). Patients took aspirin 300 mg by mouth once daily. This continued for four cycles, starting on cycle 1 day 1.

Primers targeting TRAV and TRBV primed first-strand cDNA, covering alpha and beta chains. Using a constant-region primer together with a V-primer adapter, TCRs were subjected to roughly 20 PCR cycles of amplification. One entry per CDR3 protein, called by TCRdb with MiXCR from the reads. Of about 60,000 distinct CDR3 sequences listed, 20% to 25% are singletons. The sample was PBMCs, taken after low-dose radiotherapy plus immunotherapy. The clonotype comes from a male donor with prostate cancer. The rearrangement uses TRBV7-8 and TRBJ2-7; 11 bases fit TRBD2. CDR3: CASSLASLAGGGYEQYF. As DNA, the CDR3 is TGTGCCAGCAGCTTAGCCTCATTAGCGGGAGGGGGCTACGAGCAGTACTTC. Full variable domain (missing parts from reference TRBV7-8 and TRBJ2-7): GAGVSQSPRYKVAKRGQDVALRCDPISGHVSLFWYQQALGQGPEFLTYFQNEAQLDKSGLPSDRFFAERPEGSVSTLKIQRTQQEDSAVYLCASSLASLAGGGYEQYFGPGTRLTVT.